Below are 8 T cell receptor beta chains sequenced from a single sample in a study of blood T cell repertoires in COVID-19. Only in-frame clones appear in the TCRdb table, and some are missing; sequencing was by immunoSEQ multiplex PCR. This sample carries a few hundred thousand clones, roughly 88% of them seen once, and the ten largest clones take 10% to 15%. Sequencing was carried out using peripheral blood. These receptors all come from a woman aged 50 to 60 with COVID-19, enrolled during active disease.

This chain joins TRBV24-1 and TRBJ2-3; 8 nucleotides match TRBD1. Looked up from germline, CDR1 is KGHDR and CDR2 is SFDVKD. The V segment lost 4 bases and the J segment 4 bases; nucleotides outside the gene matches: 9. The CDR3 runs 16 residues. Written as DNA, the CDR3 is TGTGCCACCAGTGACCTCCGGGACAGGTTCCCAGATACGCAGTATTTT. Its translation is CATSDLRDRFPDTQYF.

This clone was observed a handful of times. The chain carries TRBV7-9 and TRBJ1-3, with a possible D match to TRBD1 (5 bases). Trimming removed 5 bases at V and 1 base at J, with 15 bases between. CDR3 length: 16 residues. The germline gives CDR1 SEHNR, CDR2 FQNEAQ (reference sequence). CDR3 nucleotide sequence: TGTGCCAGCAGCCGAGTACCAGGGAATTCTGGAAACACCATATATTTT. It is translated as CASSRVPGNSGNTIYF.

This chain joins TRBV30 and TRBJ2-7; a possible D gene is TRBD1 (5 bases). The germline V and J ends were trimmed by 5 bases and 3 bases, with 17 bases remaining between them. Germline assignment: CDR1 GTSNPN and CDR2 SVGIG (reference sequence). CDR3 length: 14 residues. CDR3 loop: CAWGSSDSNYEQYF. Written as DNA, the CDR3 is TGTGCCTGGGGTTCTTCCGACAGCAACTACGAGCAGTACTTC.

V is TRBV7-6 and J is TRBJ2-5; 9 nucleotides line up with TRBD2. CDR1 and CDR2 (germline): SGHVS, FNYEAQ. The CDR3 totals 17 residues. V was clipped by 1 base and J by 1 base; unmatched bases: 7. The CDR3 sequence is CASSLGLRGGPQETQYF. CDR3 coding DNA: TGTGCCAGCAGCTTAGGGTTGCGGGGGGGACCCCAAGAGACCCAGTACTTC.

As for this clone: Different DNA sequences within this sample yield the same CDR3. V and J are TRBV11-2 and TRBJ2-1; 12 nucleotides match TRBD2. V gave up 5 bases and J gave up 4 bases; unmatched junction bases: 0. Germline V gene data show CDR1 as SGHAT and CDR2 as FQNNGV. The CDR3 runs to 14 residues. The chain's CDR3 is CASSLAGGYNEQFF. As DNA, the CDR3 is TGTGCCAGCAGCCTAGCGGGGGGGTACAATGAGCAGTTCTTC.

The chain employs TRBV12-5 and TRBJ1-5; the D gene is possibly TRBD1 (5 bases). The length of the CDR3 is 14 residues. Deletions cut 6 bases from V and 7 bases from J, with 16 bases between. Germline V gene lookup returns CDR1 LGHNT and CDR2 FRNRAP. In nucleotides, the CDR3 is TGTGCTAGTGGACTTGGGGGGGAGTGGCAGCCCCAGCATTTT. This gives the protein CASGLGGEWQPQHF. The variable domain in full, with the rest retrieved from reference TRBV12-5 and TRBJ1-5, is DARVTQTPRHKVTEMGQEVTMRCQPILGHNTVFWYRQTMMQGLELLAYFRNRAPLDDSGMPKDRFSAEMPDATLATLKIQPSEPRDSAVYFCASGLGGEWQPQHFGDGTRLSIL.

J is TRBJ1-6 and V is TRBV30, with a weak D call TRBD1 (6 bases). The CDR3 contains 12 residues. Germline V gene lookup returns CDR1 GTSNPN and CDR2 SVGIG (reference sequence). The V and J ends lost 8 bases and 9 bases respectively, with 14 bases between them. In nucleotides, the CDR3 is TGTGCCGGGGGCGAAGGTTCTTCACCCCTCCACTTT. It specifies CAGGEGSSPLHF. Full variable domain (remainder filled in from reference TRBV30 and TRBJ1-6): SQTIHQWPATLVQPVGSPLSLECTVEGTSNPNLYWYRQAAGRGLQLLFYSVGIGQISSEVPQNLSASRPQDRQFILSSKKLLLSDSGFYLCAGGEGSSPLHFGNGTRLTVT.

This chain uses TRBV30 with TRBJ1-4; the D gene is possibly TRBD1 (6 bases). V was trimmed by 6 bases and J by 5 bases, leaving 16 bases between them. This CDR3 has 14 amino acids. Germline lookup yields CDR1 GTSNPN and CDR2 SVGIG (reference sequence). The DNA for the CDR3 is TGTGCCTGCAATCCGGGACATCCAAATGAAAAACTGTTTTTT. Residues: CACNPGHPNEKLFF.